A single sample gave rise to the 2 T cell receptor beta chains below, sequenced in a study of T cells after posttransplantation cyclophosphamide. Libraries were prepared by immunoSEQ multiplex PCR; TCRdb keeps only in-frame clonotypes and omits some of them. Here the sample spans a few thousand clones, 72% being singletons. A marrow graft followed busulfan-fludarabine conditioning, with cyclophosphamide on days +3 and +4. Material: PBMCs, obtained 362 days after allogeneic stem cell transplant with posttransplant cyclophosphamide. The receptor source for this set is a male patient aged 60 to 75 who received an allogeneic stem cell transplant from an unrelated donor, was CMV-positive, and had acute GVHD only. A subset of T cells may come from the graft donor.

This clone was seen only once. The CDR3 region is CASSSGVSYNEQFF. The CDR3 DNA reads as TGTGCCAGCAGTTCAGGGGTCTCCTACAATGAGCAGTTCTTC. This chain connects TRBV27 to TRBJ2-1; perhaps TRBD1 as D (6 bases). Germline-derived CDR1 and CDR2 are MNHEY and SMNVEV (reference sequence). V was trimmed by 4 bases and J by 0 bases, leaving 7 bases between them. This CDR3 region has 14 residues.

The J gene is TRBJ2-3, the V gene TRBV7-6; 9 nucleotides agree with TRBD1. Per germline, CDR1 SGHVS and CDR2 FNYEAQ. After removal of 3 bases from V and 2 bases from J, the junction contained 3 bases not matched to a gene. This CDR3 spans 15 amino acids. The CDR3 here is CASSLDRGPTDTQYF. CDR3 coding DNA: TGTGCCAGCAGCTTGGACAGGGGCCCCACAGATACGCAGTATTTT.